These 21 T cell receptor beta chains share one sample of origin, sequenced in a study of EBV T-cell therapy then PD-1 blockade in nasopharyngeal carcinoma (dated by TCRdb to 2020 to 2022). Read against the paper, the sample's treatment or condition label means: AdE1-LMPpoly-expanded autologous EBV-specific T-cell therapy followed by anti-PD-1 nivolumab. No antigen has been identified for these receptors. Library generation was performed with the immunoSEQ multiplex PCR assay. Imported from immuneACCESS, the table was reduced by TCRdb to in-frame sequences with V and J called. These copies leave out some clones; in studies compared against another copy, an unresolved V gene accounts for under half, and the cause of the remainder is not known. Across this sample there are about 17,000 clones, with around 80% seen only once. The ten largest clones take up roughly 29% of the sample. Here the sequenced sample was CD8+ T cells from blood, taken at day 0 from a patient whose treatment included autologous EBV-specific T cells and nivolumab. These receptors all come from a man aged 35 to 55 with nasopharyngeal carcinoma.

This clone was seen once. The chain carries TRBV7-8 and TRBJ1-2; D remains unclear. The CDR3 extends over 13 amino acids. CDR1 and CDR2 from the germline V gene are SGHVS and FQNEAQ. Between the trimmed V and J ends, which lost 2 bases and 0 bases, there was a span of 4 bases. This chain's CDR3 is CASSLRTNYGYTF. As DNA, the CDR3 is TGTGCCAGCAGCTTACGGACTAACTATGGCTACACCTTC.

The CDR3 here is CASSYGTEAFF. The CDR3 region has the DNA TGTGCCAGCAGTTACGGGACTGAAGCTTTCTTT. The chain is built from TRBV6-2 or TRBV6-3 and TRBJ1-1; unclear D gene. The CDR3 totals 11 residues. The V gene lost 2 bases and the J gene lost 5 bases, with 3 bases spanning the gap. In germline, CDR1 is MNHEY, CDR2 SVGEGT.

This rearrangement joins TRBV24-1 to TRBJ2-7; D remains ambiguous. Germline V gene sequence: CDR1 KGHDR, CDR2 SFDVKD. V lost 4 bases and J lost 1, with 16 bases in between. The CDR3 contains 16 residues. The CDR3: CATSDAVRTASYEQYF. CDR3 DNA: TGTGCCACCAGTGACGCCGTCCGGACGGCTTCCTACGAGCAGTACTTC.

This rearrangement joins TRBV2 to TRBJ2-7; either TRBD1 or TRBD2 may fit D (6 bases each). V lost 6 bases, J lost 3 bases, and 9 bases lay in between. From germline, CDR1 is SNHLY and CDR2 FYNNEI. There are 12 residues in the CDR3. The CDR3 is CASRGGRYEQYF. DNA for the CDR3: TGTGCCAGCAGGGGGGGCCGCTACGAGCAGTACTTC.

This rearrangement joins TRBV10-3 to TRBJ2-1, with 7 bases fitting TRBD2. J gave up 6 bases and V 2 bases, and 7 bases lay outside the gene matches. The CDR3 has 15 amino acids. CDR1 and CDR2 (germline): ENHRY, SYGVKD. The DNA for the CDR3 is TGTGCCATCAGTGAGCGAGGGACTATAGGCAATGAGCAGTTCTTC. This sequence encodes CAISERGTIGNEQFF.

The chain joins TRBV4-2 to TRBJ1-5; 7 nucleotides align to TRBD1. J gave up 4 bases and V 2 bases, and 5 bases lay outside the gene matches. CDR1 and CDR2 from the germline V gene are LGHNA and YNFKEQ. The CDR3 totals 15 residues. For the CDR3, the DNA is TGTGCCAGCAGCCAATACAGGGGCGGGAATCAGCCCCAGCATTTT. This encodes CASSQYRGGNQPQHF.

The chain links TRBV27 to TRBJ2-7; D not certain. CDR1 is MNHEY and CDR2 is SMNVEV in the germline V gene (reference sequence). This CDR3 has 16 amino acids. The germline V and J ends were trimmed by 5 bases and 0 bases, with 17 bases remaining between them. The CDR3 protein is CASSPYGTTDSYEQYF. The CDR3, as DNA: TGTGCCAGCAGTCCCTACGGCACAACCGACTCCTACGAGCAGTACTTC.

The chain uses TRBV19 and TRBJ2-5, with 9 positions matching TRBD2. Trimming at V came to 5 bases and at J to 9 bases, leaving 7 bases not matched to a gene. Germline values: CDR1 LNHDA, CDR2 SQIVND (reference sequence). The CDR3 loop spans 13 amino acids. CDR3 in amino acids: CASSFSGGRAQYF. The CDR3 region has the DNA TGTGCCAGTAGTTTCAGCGGGGGGCGGGCCCAGTACTTC.

The rearrangement joins TRBV4-1 to TRBJ1-5; D unclear. V was clipped by 11 bases and J by 1 base, with 18 bases between them. CDR3 size: 15 residues. CDR1 and CDR2 from the germline V gene are MGHRA and YSYEKL. In DNA, the CDR3 is TGCGCCTGCTGCCCGACGGTAACAAGCAATCAGCCCCAGCATTTT. It translates to CACCPTVTSNQPQHF.

This clone is labeled medium-sized (0.01 to 0.1%). The chain joins TRBV7-9 to TRBJ2-5; D is perhaps TRBD2 (6 bases). V was shortened by 5 bases and J by 1 base, with 11 bases between the two germline ends. The CDR3 is 14 residues long. CDR1 and CDR2 (germline): SEHNR, FQNEAQ (reference sequence). In nucleotides, the CDR3 is TGTGCCAGCAGCCTTAGCGGTCTCCAAGAGACCCAGTACTTC. It encodes CASSLSGLQETQYF.

This clone was observed once. This chain joins TRBV28 and TRBJ1-4; D unresolved. The length of the CDR3 is 14 residues. CDR1 is MDHEN, CDR2 SYDVKM, per germline. Trimming took 2 bases from V and 6 from J, leaving 10 bases between them. The CDR3 here is CASSLRWADEKLFF. CDR3 coding DNA: TGTGCCAGCAGTTTAAGGTGGGCTGATGAAAAACTGTTTTTT.

The rearrangement uses TRBV9 and TRBJ2-5; TRBD2 matches at 10 bases. From germline, CDR1 is SGDLS and CDR2 YYNGEE. The CDR3 has 15 amino acids. The junction had 4 bases not matched to a gene; V was cut back by 0 bases and J by 5 bases. The DNA for the CDR3 is TGTGCCAGCAGCGTAGTTAGCGGGGGGATGGAGACCCAGTACTTC. Amino acid sequence: CASSVVSGGMETQYF.

The rearrangement joins TRBV5-1 to TRBJ1-1; no reliable D call. Germline CDR1 and CDR2: SGHRS and YFSETQ. CDR3 length equals 14 residues. Trimming pared 5 bases from V and 0 bases from J, leaving 11 bases between. CDR3 sequence reads: CASRLRPMNTEAFF. In nucleotides, the CDR3 is TGCGCCAGCAGATTGAGGCCGATGAACACTGAAGCTTTCTTT.

The rearrangement links TRBV6-2 or TRBV6-3 to TRBJ1-6; unclear D gene. Looked up from germline, CDR1 is MNHEY and CDR2 is SVGEGT. The CDR3 length is 13 residues. The V gene lost 6 bases and the J gene lost 10 bases, with 13 bases spanning the gap. DNA of the CDR3: TGTGCCAGCAGCCTCTCCCCCCAATCACCCCTCCACTTT. It codes for CASSLSPQSPLHF.

The J gene is TRBJ2-1, the V gene TRBV24-1; 8 positions agree with TRBD2. Germline V gene lookup returns CDR1 KGHDR and CDR2 SFDVKD. The ends lost 3 bases at V and 4 bases at J; junction bases unmatched: 7. There are 16 residues in the CDR3. The CDR3 sequence is CATSDLSGGQYNEQFF. CDR3 coding DNA: TGTGCCACCAGTGATCTGAGCGGGGGCCAATACAATGAGCAGTTCTTC.

The rearrangement uses TRBV7-9 and TRBJ2-7; 9 bases agree with TRBD1. Germline CDR1 is SEHNR and CDR2 is FQNEAQ (reference sequence). V shed 3 bases, J shed 0 bases, and the junction held 0 bases outside the gene matches. The CDR3 extends over 14 amino acids. CDR3 DNA: TGTGCCAGCAGCTTGGACAGGGGCTCCTACGAGCAGTACTTC. As protein: CASSLDRGSYEQYF. Using reference TRBV7-9 and TRBJ2-7 for the parts outside the CDR3, the full variable domain is DTGVSQNPRHKITKRGQNVTFRCDPISEHNRLYWYRQTLGQGPEFLTYFQNEAQLEKSRLLSDRFSAERPKGSFSTLEIQRTEQGDSAMYLCASSLDRGSYEQYFGPGTRLTVT.

This rearrangement joins TRBV18 to TRBJ1-4; D ambiguous. The CDR3 consists of 17 residues. Trimming took off 6 bases at V and 3 bases at J, with 20 bases between the two ends. The germline V gene encodes CDR1 KGHSH and CDR2 LQKENI. DNA of the CDR3: TGTGCCAGCTCCCGCCCCGGGAACCTTAGGGCTAATGAAAAACTGTTTTTT. This sequence encodes CASSRPGNLRANEKLFF.

The CDR3 loop reads CASSARDRGQETQYF. The CDR3 DNA reads as TGTGCCAGCAGCGCCCGGGACAGGGGCCAAGAGACCCAGTACTTC. The rearrangement uses TRBV9 and TRBJ2-5; 10 nucleotides agree with TRBD1. Losses at the gene ends were 3 bases for V and 1 base for J; bases not matched to a gene: 3. CDR1 and CDR2 (germline): SGDLS, YYNGEE. The CDR3 length is 15 residues.

The CDR3 spells CASSQERGDRRVGYTF. The CDR3 DNA is TGCGCCAGCAGCCAAGAAAGGGGTGATCGTCGGGTTGGCTACACCTTC. The chain joins TRBV4-3 to TRBJ1-2; a possible D gene is TRBD1 (5 bases). This CDR3 spans 16 amino acids. Trimming shortened V by 0 bases and J by 7 bases, and 18 bases separated the two germline ends. Germline-derived CDR1 and CDR2 are LGHNA and YSLEER.

The chain is built from TRBV24-1 and TRBJ2-7; D is undetermined. Trimming pared 3 bases from V and 2 bases from J, leaving 16 bases between. CDR3 length: 16 residues. The V gene's germline CDR1 is KGHDR and CDR2 SFDVKD. The CDR3 DNA reads as TGTGCCACCAGTGATCCGTGGCTCTTCCGACCCTACGAGCAGTACTTC. Translation gives CATSDPWLFRPYEQYF.

The chain has TRBV4-3 and TRBJ2-1; 9 nucleotides agree with TRBD2. V trimming: 8 bases; J trimming: 4 bases; junction bases outside the gene matches: 6. This CDR3 is built from 14 residues. Per the germline V gene, CDR1 is LGHNA and CDR2 is YSLEER. The CDR3 reads CASGGGAVYNEQFF. In DNA form, the CDR3 reads TGCGCCAGCGGCGGGGGGGCGGTATACAATGAGCAGTTCTTC.